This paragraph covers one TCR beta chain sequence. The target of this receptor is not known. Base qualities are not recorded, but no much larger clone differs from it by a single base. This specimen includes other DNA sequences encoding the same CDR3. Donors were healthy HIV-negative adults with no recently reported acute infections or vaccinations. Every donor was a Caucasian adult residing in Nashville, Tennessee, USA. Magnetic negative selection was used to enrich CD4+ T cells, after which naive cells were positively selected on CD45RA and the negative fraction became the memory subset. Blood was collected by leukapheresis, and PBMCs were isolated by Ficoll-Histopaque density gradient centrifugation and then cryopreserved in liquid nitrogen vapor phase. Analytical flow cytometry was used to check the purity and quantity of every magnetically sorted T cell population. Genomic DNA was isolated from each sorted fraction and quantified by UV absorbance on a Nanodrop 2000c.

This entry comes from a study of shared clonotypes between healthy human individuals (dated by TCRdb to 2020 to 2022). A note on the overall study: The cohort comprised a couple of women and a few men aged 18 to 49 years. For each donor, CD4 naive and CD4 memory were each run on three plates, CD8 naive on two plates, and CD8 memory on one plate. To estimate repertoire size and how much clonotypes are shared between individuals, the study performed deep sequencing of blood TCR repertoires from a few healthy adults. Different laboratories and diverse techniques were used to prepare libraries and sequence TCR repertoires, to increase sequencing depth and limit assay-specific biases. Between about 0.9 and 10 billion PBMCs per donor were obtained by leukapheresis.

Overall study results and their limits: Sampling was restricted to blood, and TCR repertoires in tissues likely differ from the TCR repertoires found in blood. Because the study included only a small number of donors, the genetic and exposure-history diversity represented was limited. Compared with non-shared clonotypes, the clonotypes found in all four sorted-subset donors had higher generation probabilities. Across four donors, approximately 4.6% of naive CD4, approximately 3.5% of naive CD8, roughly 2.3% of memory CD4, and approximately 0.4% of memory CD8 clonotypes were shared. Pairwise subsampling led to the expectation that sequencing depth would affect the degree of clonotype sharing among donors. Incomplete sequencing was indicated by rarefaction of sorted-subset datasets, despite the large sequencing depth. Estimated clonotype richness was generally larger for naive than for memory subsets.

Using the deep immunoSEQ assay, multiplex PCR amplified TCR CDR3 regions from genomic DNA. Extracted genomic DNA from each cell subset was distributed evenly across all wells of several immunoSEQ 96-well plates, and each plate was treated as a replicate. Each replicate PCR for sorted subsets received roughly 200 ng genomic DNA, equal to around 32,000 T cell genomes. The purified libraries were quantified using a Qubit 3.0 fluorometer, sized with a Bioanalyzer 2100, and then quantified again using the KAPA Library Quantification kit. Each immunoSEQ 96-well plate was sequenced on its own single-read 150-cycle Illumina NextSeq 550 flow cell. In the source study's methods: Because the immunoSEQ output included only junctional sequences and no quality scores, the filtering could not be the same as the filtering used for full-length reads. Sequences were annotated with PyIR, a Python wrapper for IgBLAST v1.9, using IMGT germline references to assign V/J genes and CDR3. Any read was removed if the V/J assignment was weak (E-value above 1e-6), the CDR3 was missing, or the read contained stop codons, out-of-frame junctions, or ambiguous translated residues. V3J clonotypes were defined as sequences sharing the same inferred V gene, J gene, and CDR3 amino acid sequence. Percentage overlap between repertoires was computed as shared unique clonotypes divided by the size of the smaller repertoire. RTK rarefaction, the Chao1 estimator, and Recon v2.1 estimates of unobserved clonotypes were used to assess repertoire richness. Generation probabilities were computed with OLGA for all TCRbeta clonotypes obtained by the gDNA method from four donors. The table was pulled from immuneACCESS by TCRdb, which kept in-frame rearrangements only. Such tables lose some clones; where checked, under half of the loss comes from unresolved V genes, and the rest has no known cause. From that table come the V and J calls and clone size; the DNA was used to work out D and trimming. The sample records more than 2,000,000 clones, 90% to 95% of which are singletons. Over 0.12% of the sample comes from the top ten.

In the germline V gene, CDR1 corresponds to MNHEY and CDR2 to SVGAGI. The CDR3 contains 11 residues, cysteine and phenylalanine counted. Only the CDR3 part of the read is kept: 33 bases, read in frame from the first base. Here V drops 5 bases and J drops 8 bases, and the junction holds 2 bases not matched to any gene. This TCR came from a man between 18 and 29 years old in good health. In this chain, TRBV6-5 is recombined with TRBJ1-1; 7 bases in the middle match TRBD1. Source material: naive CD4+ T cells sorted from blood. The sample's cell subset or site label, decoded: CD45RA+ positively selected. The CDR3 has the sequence CASSRQGEAFF. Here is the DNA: TGTGCCAGCAGTCGACAGGGAGAAGCTTTCTTT.